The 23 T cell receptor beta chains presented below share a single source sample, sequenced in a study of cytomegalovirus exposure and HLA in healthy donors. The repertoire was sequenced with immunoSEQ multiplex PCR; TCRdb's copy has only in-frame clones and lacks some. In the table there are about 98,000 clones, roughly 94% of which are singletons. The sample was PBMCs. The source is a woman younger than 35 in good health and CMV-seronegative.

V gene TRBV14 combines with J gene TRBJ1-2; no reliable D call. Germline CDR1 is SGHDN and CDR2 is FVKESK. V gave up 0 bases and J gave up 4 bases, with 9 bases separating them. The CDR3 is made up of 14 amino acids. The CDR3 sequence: CASSQDLSGYGYTF. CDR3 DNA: TGTGCCAGCAGCCAAGACTTGAGCGGCTATGGCTACACCTTC.

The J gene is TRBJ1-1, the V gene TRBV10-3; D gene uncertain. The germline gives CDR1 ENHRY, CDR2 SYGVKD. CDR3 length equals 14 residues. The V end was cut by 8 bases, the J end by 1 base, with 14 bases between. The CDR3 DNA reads TGTGCCATCGCCCAGACGGGAGAGAACACTGAAGCTTTCTTT. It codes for CAIAQTGENTEAFF.

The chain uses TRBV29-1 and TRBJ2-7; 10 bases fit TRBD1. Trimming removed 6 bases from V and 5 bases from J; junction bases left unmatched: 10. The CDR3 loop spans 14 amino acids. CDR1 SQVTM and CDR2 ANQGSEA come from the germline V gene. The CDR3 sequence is CSVVRWDRGNEQYF. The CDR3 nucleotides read TGCAGCGTCGTGCGTTGGGACAGGGGAAACGAGCAGTACTTC.

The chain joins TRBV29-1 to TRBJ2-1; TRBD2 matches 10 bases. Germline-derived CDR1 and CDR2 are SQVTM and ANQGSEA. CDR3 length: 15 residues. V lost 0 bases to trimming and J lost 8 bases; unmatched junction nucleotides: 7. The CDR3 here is CSVEDRAAGGYEQFF. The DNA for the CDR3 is TGCAGCGTTGAAGATCGCGCAGCGGGGGGGTATGAGCAGTTCTTC.

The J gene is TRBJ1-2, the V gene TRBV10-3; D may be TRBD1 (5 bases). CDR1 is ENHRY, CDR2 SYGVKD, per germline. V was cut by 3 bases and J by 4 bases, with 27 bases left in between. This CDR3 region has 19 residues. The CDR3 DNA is TGTGCCATCAGTGAATCCTCGGCCGGGACTGTCGGCATGGGCTATGGCTACACCTTC. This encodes CAISESSAGTVGMGYGYTF.

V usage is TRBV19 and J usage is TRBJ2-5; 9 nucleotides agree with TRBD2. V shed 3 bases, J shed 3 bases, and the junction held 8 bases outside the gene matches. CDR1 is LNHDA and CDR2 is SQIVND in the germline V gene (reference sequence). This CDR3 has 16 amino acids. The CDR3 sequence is CASSIGGGGGEETQYF. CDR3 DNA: TGTGCCAGTAGTATTGGTGGCGGGGGGGGCGAAGAGACCCAGTACTTC.

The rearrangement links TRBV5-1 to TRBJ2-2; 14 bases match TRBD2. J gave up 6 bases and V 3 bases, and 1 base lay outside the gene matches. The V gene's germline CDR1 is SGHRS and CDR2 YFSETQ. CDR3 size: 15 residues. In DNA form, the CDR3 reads TGCGCCAGCAGCTCGGGACTAGCGGGAGCCGGGGAGCTGTTTTTT. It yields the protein CASSSGLAGAGELFF.

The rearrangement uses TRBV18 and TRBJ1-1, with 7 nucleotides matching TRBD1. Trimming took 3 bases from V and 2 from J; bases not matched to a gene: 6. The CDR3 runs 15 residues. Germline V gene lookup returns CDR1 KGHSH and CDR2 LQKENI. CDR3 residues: CASSPQNRGNTEAFF. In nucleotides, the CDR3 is TGTGCCAGCTCACCCCAAAACAGGGGAAACACTGAAGCTTTCTTT.

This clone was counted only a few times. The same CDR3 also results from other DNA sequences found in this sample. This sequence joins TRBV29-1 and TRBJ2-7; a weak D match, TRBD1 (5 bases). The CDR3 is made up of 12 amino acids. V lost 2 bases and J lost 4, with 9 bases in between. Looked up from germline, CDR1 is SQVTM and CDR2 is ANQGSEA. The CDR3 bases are TGCAGCGTTGAATTGACAGATTACGAGCAGTACTTC. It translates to CSVELTDYEQYF.

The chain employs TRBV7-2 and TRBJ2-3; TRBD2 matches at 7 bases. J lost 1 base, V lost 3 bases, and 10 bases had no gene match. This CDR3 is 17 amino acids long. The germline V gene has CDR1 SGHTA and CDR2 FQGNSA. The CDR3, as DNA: TGTGCCAGCAGCTTTTGGGGCCCCCTAGCGGGCACAGATACGCAGTATTTT. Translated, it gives CASSFWGPLAGTDTQYF.

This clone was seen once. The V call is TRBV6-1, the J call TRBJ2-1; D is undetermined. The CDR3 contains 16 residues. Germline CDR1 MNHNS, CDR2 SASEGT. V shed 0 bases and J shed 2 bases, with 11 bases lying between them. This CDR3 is CASSEALYRTYNEQFF. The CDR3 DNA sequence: TGTGCCAGCAGTGAAGCGCTTTACAGAACCTACAATGAGCAGTTCTTC.

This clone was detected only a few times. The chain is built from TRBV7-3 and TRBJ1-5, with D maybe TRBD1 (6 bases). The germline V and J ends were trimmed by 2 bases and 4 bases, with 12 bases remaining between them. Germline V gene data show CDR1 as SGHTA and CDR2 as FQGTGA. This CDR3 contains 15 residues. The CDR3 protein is CASSLGAGANQPQHF. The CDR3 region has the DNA TGTGCCAGCAGCTTAGGCGCGGGGGCAAATCAGCCCCAGCATTTT.

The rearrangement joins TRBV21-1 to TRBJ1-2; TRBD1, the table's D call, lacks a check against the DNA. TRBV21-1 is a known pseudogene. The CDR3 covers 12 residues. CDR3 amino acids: CASTQSRNGYTF. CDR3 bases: TGTGCCAGCACTCAAAGCAGGAATGGCTACACCTTC.

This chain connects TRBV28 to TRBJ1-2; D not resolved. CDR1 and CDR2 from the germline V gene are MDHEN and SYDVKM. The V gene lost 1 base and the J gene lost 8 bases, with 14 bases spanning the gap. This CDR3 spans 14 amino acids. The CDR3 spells CASSLLASAPGYTF. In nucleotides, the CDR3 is TGTGCCAGCAGTTTATTGGCCTCAGCGCCCGGCTACACCTTC.

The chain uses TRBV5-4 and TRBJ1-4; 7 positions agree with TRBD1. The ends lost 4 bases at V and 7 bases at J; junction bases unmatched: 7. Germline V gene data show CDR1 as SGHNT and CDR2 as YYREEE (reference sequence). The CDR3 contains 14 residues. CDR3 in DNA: TGTGCCAGCAGCATACAGGGGAACGTTGAAAAACTGTTTTTT. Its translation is CASSIQGNVEKLFF.

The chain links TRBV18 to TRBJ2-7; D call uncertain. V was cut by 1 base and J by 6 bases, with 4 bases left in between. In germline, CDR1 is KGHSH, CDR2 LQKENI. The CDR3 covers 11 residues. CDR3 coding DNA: TGTGCCAGCTCACCACGAGGCGAGCAGTACTTC. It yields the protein CASSPRGEQYF.

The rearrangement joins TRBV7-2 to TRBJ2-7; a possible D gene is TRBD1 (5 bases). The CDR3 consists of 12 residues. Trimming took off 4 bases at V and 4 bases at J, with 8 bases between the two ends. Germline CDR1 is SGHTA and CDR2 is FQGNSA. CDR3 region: CASSSTAYEQYF. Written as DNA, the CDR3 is TGTGCCAGCAGCTCGACAGCATACGAGCAGTACTTC.

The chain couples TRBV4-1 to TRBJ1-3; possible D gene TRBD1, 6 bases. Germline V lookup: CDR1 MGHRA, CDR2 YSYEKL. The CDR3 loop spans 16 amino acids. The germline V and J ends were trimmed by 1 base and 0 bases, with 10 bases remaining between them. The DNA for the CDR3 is TGCGCCAGCAGCCAAGTGGGGGGGCCCTCTGGAAACACCATATATTTT. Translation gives CASSQVGGPSGNTIYF.

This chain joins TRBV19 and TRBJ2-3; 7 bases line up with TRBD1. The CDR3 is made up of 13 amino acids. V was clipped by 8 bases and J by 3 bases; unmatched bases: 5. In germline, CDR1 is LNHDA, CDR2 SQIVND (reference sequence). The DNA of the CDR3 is TGTGCCAGTGGATCCAGGGGGACAGATACGCAGTATTTT. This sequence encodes CASGSRGTDTQYF.

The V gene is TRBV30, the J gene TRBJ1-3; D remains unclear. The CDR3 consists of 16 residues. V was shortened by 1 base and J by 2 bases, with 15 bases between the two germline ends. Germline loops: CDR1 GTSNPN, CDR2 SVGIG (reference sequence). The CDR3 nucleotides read TGTGCCTGGAGTGGCTCCTTCATGTCTACTGGAAACACCATATATTTT. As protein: CAWSGSFMSTGNTIYF.

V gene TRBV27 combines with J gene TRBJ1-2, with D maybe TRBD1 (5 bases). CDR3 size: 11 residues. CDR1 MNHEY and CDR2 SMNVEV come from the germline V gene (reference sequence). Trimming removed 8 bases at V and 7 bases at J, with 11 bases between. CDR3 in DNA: TGTGCCAGCGGCTTTGACAGTGGCTACACCTTC. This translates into CASGFDSGYTF.

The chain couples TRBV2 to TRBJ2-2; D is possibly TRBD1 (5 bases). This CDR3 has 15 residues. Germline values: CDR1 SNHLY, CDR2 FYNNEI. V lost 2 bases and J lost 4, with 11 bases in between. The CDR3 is CASSELRVSTGELFF. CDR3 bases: TGTGCCAGCAGTGAACTCAGGGTATCCACCGGGGAGCTGTTTTTT.

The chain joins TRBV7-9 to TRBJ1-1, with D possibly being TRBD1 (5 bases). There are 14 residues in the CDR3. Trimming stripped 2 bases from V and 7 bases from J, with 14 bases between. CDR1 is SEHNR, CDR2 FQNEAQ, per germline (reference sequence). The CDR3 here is CASSLILTGYEAFF. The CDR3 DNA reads TGTGCCAGCAGCTTAATCTTAACAGGCTATGAAGCTTTCTTT.